This is a list of T cell receptor beta chains from one sample in a study of cytomegalovirus exposure and HLA in healthy donors. Produced via immunoSEQ multiplex PCR; TCRdb's table is partial and in-frame only. Here the sample table reports more than 130,000 clones. Sequencing used PBMCs. These receptors were collected from a man in his forties in good health and CMV-seronegative. Both conserved end residues are part of each CDR3. The D gene is left open where the match is weak.

V gene,CDR3 length,D gene,J gene,CDR3 DNA,CDR3 protein
TRBV9,15,TRBD1,TRBJ2-3,TGTGCCAGCAGCGTAAGCGGACAGGGGGCGTCGGGGCAGTATTTT,CASSVSGQGASGQYF
TRBV6-1,13,NA,TRBJ1-2,TGTGCCAGCAGTGACAGGATAATCGGCGGCTACACCTTC,CASSDRIIGGYTF
TRBV18,16,TRBD2,TRBJ2-3,TGTGCCAGCTCACCCCGGACTAGCGGGTCCACAGATACGCAGTATTTT,CASSPRTSGSTDTQYF
TRBV9,15,NA,TRBJ2-5,TGTGCCAGCAGCGTAGCTGCAGGGGTGGAAGAGACCCAGTACTTC,CASSVAAGVEETQYF
TRBV7-9,16,TRBD1,TRBJ2-7,TGTGCCAGCAGCTTGGGGGGTCGACAGGGGTCCTACGAGCAGTACTTC,CASSLGGRQGSYEQYF
TRBV4-3,17,TRBD2,TRBJ2-1,TGCGCCAGCAGCCAGACTTTACTAGCGGGGGGTCGGGTTGAGCAGTTCTTC,CASSQTLLAGGRVEQFF
TRBV19,14,TRBD1,TRBJ1-5,TGTGCCAGCAACGACAGGGCCCCCAATCAGCCCCAGCATTTT,CASNDRAPNQPQHF
TRBV10-2,13,TRBD1,TRBJ1-5,TGCGCCAGCAGTGGACAGGGTAGTCAGCCCCAGCATTTT,CASSGQGSQPQHF
TRBV29-1,14,TRBD1,TRBJ2-5,TGCAGCGGAAAGGGACAGGGTACGAGAGAGACCCAGTACTTC,CSGKGQGTRETQYF
TRBV11-2,15,TRBD1,TRBJ1-3,TGTGCCAGCAGCGAAGACAGGGGGTGGGGAAACACCATATATTTT,CASSEDRGWGNTIYF
TRBV5-4,12,TRBD1,TRBJ2-4,TGTGCCAGCAGCTTGGAGAGGGGGCGGCAGTACTTC,CASSLERGRQYF
TRBV6-7,17,TRBD2,TRBJ2-2,TGTGCCAGCAGTCCGGGGGGAGCGGGGAGCAACACCGGGGAGCTGTTTTTT,CASSPGGAGSNTGELFF
TRBV11-1,15,TRBD2,TRBJ2-1,TGTGCCAGCAGCTTTAAGCCCCACGGTGCGGGGGAACAGTTCTTC,CASSFKPHGAGEQFF
TRBV7-2,15,NA,TRBJ2-1,TGTGCCAGCAGCTTACCAGAGAGGTTTATTAATGAGCAGTTCTTC,CASSLPERFINEQFF
TRBV6-1,13,NA,TRBJ2-3,TGTGCCAGTACCCAGGGTTTGACAGATACGCAGTATTTT,CASTQGLTDTQYF
TRBV10-3,14,TRBD1,TRBJ1-1,TGTGCCATCAAGACGACAGGGGAGGGCACTGAAGCTTTCTTT,CAIKTTGEGTEAFF
TRBV18,14,NA,TRBJ2-7,TGTGCCAGCTCACTGTGGACAGATTCCTACGAGCAGTACTTC,CASSLWTDSYEQYF
TRBV14,13,NA,TRBJ1-2,TGTGCCAGCAGCCCAACATGGGCAGGTGGCTACACCTTC,CASSPTWAGGYTF
TRBV11-2,13,NA,TRBJ2-1,TGTGCCAGCAGCTTAGCACAGCTCAATGAGCAGTTCTTC,CASSLAQLNEQFF
TRBV7-2,14,TRBD1,TRBJ1-2,TGTGCCAGCAGCCCCCGACAGGGAGACTCTGGCTACACCTTC,CASSPRQGDSGYTF
TRBV19,12,NA,TRBJ1-1,TGTGCCAGTAGAGGGACATTCACTGAAGCTTTCTTT,CASRGTFTEAFF
TRBV27,14,TRBD1,TRBJ1-2,TGTGCCAGCAGTTCGCGGGACAGGGCGGGGGGCTACACCTTC,CASSSRDRAGGYTF
TRBV18,15,TRBD1,TRBJ2-7,TGTGCCAGCTCACCACCCCAGGGGGCCTCCTACGAGCAGTACTTC,CASSPPQGASYEQYF
TRBV7-2,16,NA,TRBJ2-6,TGTGCCAGCAGCGCGACAGGACGCTCTGGGGCCAACGTCCTGACTTTC,CASSATGRSGANVLTF
TRBV29-1,15,NA,TRBJ1-2,TGCAGCGTTGACCGGATGGGCCGACAGAGCTATGGCTACACCTTC,CSVDRMGRQSYGYTF
TRBV18,14,NA,TRBJ1-2,TGTGCCAGCTCAGAAGGAGCCAGTGGCTATGGCTACACCTTC,CASSEGASGYGYTF
TRBV10-3,17,TRBD1,TRBJ1-3,TGTGCCATCAGGGGCCCGGACAGGGCATCCTCTGGAAACACCATATATTTT,CAIRGPDRASSGNTIYF
TRBV19,14,NA,TRBJ2-7,TGTGCCAGTAGTCTCCGTATAAATACGGACGAGCAGTACTTC,CASSLRINTDEQYF
TRBV7-9,14,NA,TRBJ1-2,TGTGCCAGCAGCTTATGGGAGGCCAACTATGGCTACACCTTC,CASSLWEANYGYTF
TRBV28,15,NA,TRBJ2-7,TGTGCCAGCAAGCTTGATGTGGGTAGCGACTACGAGCAGTACTTC,CASKLDVGSDYEQYF
TRBV6-5,14,TRBD1,TRBJ2-7,TGTGCCAGCTGCCGGACAGGACTTCTGTACGAGCAGTACTTC,CASCRTGLLYEQYF
TRBV19,16,TRBD2,TRBJ2-6,TGTGCCAGTAGGGCGGGAGGGATCTCTGGGGCCAACGTCCTGACTTTC,CASRAGGISGANVLTF
TRBV6-1,15,NA,TRBJ1-1,TGTGCCAGCAGTGCCCTAGACAGGTGGAACACTGAAGCTTTCTTT,CASSALDRWNTEAFF
TRBV5-1,13,NA,TRBJ2-3,TGCGCCAGCAAGACGAGCGGCACAGATACGCAGTATTTT,CASKTSGTDTQYF
TRBV5-1,14,TRBD1,TRBJ1-1,TGCGCCAGCAGCTTGTACAGGGGGGGCACTGAAGCTTTCTTT,CASSLYRGGTEAFF
TRBV28,15,NA,TRBJ2-2,TGTGCCAGCAGCTTAGCTAACAGGGTGAACGGGGAGCTGTTTTTT,CASSLANRVNGELFF
TRBV12-5,14,NA,TRBJ2-6,TGTGCTAGTGGTTTCAGCTCTGGGGCCAACGTCCTGACTTTC,CASGFSSGANVLTF
TRBV6-5,14,NA,TRBJ1-5,TGTGCCAGCAGTGACGGGGGGGCTTATCAGCCCCAGCATTTT,CASSDGGAYQPQHF
TRBV27,14,NA,TRBJ2-2,TGTGCCAGCAGTTCCACCCAACCGAGAAGGGAGCTGTTTTTT,CASSSTQPRRELFF
TRBV7-2,14,NA,TRBJ1-5,TGTGCCAGCAGCTTATCGGGGGGGGGCCAGCCCCAGCATTTT,CASSLSGGGQPQHF
TRBV15,17,TRBD2,TRBJ2-5,TGTGCCACCAGCAGAGATCTATTAGCGGGGGGAGGGGAGACCCAGTACTTC,CATSRDLLAGGGETQYF
TRBV9,15,NA,TRBJ1-6,TGTGCCAGCAGCAAGCGGACAGCAGATAATTCACCCCTCCACTTT,CASSKRTADNSPLHF
TRBV6-5,15,TRBD1,TRBJ2-7,TGTGCCAGCAGTTACCGGGACAGGGGCTCCTACGAGCAGTACTTC,CASSYRDRGSYEQYF
TRBV5-1,15,NA,TRBJ1-1,TGCGCCAGCAGCTTACAGACACAGATGAACACTGAAGCTTTCTTT,CASSLQTQMNTEAFF
TRBV5-6,16,NA,TRBJ2-3,TGTGCCAGCAGCTTTAGGTTGGCGGGGGCGGCGGATACGCAGTATTTT,CASSFRLAGAADTQYF
TRBV19,15,TRBD2,TRBJ2-3,TGTGCCAGTAGTCTCCGGGAGGATAGCACAGATACGCAGTATTTT,CASSLREDSTDTQYF
TRBV2,11,NA,TRBJ2-7,TGTGCCAGCAACCGCAGGTACGAGCAGTACTTC,CASNRRYEQYF
TRBV2,14,TRBD1,TRBJ1-5,TGTGCCAGCAGTACAGGACAGGGGAGTGGGCCCCAGCATTTT,CASSTGQGSGPQHF
TRBV10-2,14,NA,TRBJ1-1,TGCGCCAGCCGATCGGGACACCTGAACACTGAAGCTTTCTTT,CASRSGHLNTEAFF
TRBV19,14,TRBD1,TRBJ1-3,TGTGCCAGTAGAGACAGGGTGGATGGAAACACCATATATTTT,CASRDRVDGNTIYF